Below, one T cell receptor (beta chain) is given with its context. Its specificity is unknown. From its re-call of the 5' RACE reads, TCRdb lists each CDR3 protein once, without DNA. This table lists 500,000 to 700,000 distinct CDR3 sequences. This sample is part of a study of T cells expressing NK-cell markers. Study overall: The study drew TCR beta repertoires from sorted CD3+CD56+NKG2C+, CD3+CD56+NKG2C- and CD3+CD56-NKG2C+ T cells.

Germline CDR1 SGHVS, CDR2 FQNEAQ. The CDR3 runs to 17 residues. The study, taken as a whole, reports: These clonotypes, the leaders elsewhere, also led the CD3+CD56-NKG2C+ fraction in four donors. HCMV specificity of the expanded NKG2C+ T cell clones was not established.

The rearrangement uses TRBV7-8 and TRBJ2-1; TCRdb's D call of TRBD1 is untestable without DNA. Sequencing input: blood T cells: a sorted CD56 or NKG2C T cell subset, CD4+ or CD8+ T cells, or bulk PBMC T cells (not recorded which). The sequence was obtained from a man aged 18 to 29 in good health. This chain's CDR3 is CASSLELGTGSYNEQFF. Based on the CDR3 plus reference TRBV7-8 and TRBJ2-1, the full variable domain is GAGVSQSPRYKVAKRGQDVALRCDPISGHVSLFWYQQALGQGPEFLTYFQNEAQLDKSGLPSDRFFAERPEGSVSTLKIQRTQQEDSAVYLCASSLELGTGSYNEQFFGPGTRLTVL.